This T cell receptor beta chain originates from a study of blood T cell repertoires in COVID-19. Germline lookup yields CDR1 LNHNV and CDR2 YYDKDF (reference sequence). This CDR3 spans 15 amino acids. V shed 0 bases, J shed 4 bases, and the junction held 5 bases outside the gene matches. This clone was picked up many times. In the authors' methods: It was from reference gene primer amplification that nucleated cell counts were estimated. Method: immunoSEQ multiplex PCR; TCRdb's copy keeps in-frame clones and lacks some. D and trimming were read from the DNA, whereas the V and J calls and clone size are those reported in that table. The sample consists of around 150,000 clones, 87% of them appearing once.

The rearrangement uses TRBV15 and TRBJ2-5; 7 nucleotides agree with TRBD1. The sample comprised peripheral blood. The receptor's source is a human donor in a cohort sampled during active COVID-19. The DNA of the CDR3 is TGTGCCACCAGCAGAGATAGGGCAGGGGGAGAGACCCAGTACTTC. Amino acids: CATSRDRAGGETQYF.